These 21 T cell receptor beta chains were sequenced from one sample in a study of vaccination and CD4 T cells after COVID-19. What these receptors recognize is not known. Sequenced with the Oncomine TCR Beta short-read assay was DNA taken from cultured CD4+ T cells. TCRdb used MiXCR to reprocess the PCR reads, holding one entry per CDR3 protein. Of around 9,500 distinct CDR3 sequences detected, approximately 35% appear once; the ten largest clones hold roughly 35%. Treatment given: approximately nine-day PBMC culture with coronavirus spike peptide pools or control peptides (ViraFEST assay). CD4+ T lymphocytes from the unexposed donor were collected before the COVID-19 pandemic (2011-2018). The specimen was CD4+ T cells from blood, cultured in vitro. These TCRs come from a human donor in good health.

The chain has TRBV20-1 and TRBJ1-5; the match to TRBD1 covers 7 bases. Germline V CDR1 and CDR2: DFQATT, SNEGSKA (reference sequence). CDR3 length: 12 residues. V gave up 6 bases and J gave up 5 bases; unmatched junction bases: 4. CDR3 loop: CSARTGHQPQHF. CDR3 coding DNA: TGCAGTGCCCGGACAGGTCATCAGCCCCAGCATTTT.

This clonotype has a single count. The rearrangement uses TRBV5-1 and TRBJ2-2; 8 bases are shared with TRBD1. The CDR3 sequence is 14 residues long. Germline CDR1 and CDR2: SGHRS and YFSETQ. V lost 4 bases to trimming and J lost 6 bases; unmatched junction nucleotides: 5. CDR3 loop: CASSPGGAAGELFF. The CDR3, as DNA: TGCGCCAGCAGCCCAGGGGGCGCGGCCGGGGAGCTGTTTTTT.

This chain joins TRBV29-1 and TRBJ2-5; D may be TRBD2 (5 bases). V gave up 4 bases and J gave up 1 base, with 10 bases separating them. Germline CDR1 reads SQVTM; CDR2 reads ANQGSEA. This CDR3 region has 13 residues. CDR3 nucleotide sequence: TGCAGCGTTGGTCTCGGAGGCCAAGAGACCCAGTACTTC. This translates into CSVGLGGQETQYF.

The chain couples TRBV5-4 to TRBJ2-2, with D perhaps matching TRBD2 (5 bases). This CDR3 is built from 14 residues. Germline CDR1 reads SGHNT; CDR2 reads YYREEE (reference sequence). V was pared by 0 bases and J by 4 bases, with 7 bases between. CDR3 residues: CASSLERGTGELFF. DNA for the CDR3: TGTGCCAGCAGCTTGGAACGGGGCACCGGGGAGCTGTTTTTT. Full variable domain (rest looked up from reference TRBV5-4 and TRBJ2-2): ETGVTQSPTHLIKTRGQQVTLRCSSQSGHNTVSWYQQALGQGPQFIFQYYREEENGRGNFPPRFSGLQFPNYSSELNVNALELDDSALYLCASSLERGTGELFFGEGSRLTVL.

This clonotype was seen a few times. The chain links TRBV6-5 to TRBJ1-2; a weak D match, TRBD1 (6 bases). Germline V CDR1 and CDR2: MNHEY, SVGAGI. This CDR3 comprises 13 residues. With 4 bases removed from V and 4 bases from J, the gap between germline ends came to 10 bases. DNA of the CDR3: TGTGCCAGCAGTTCGTTGGACAGCTATGGCTACACCTTC. Protein product: CASSSLDSYGYTF.

The V and J genes are TRBV27 and TRBJ1-6; D unresolved. Germline-derived CDR1 and CDR2 are MNHEY and SMNVEV (reference sequence). The ends were cut back, 7 bases at V and 11 bases at J, with 21 bases in the middle. CDR3 length: 15 residues. CDR3 bases: TGTGCCAGCACCAGGACGGTCGGTATTACGACACCCCTCCACTTT. Residues: CASTRTVGITTPLHF.

This clonotype has just a few counts. This chain connects TRBV20-1 to TRBJ1-6, with D uncertain. The CDR3 consists of 14 residues. Germline CDR1 is DFQATT and CDR2 is SNEGSKA (reference sequence). The ends were cut back, 3 bases at V and 7 bases at J, with 13 bases in the middle. The CDR3 sequence is CSASPSGPNSPLHF. CDR3 coding DNA: TGCAGTGCTAGTCCATCGGGCCCGAATTCACCCCTCCACTTT.

This clonotype was seen a few times. The chain employs TRBV19 and TRBJ1-2; the D gene is possibly TRBD1 (5 bases). The V and J ends lost 4 bases and 6 bases respectively, with 12 bases between them. Germline assignment: CDR1 LNHDA and CDR2 SQIVND (reference sequence). The CDR3 is 13 amino acids. CDR3 nucleotides: TGTGCCAGTAGTAGTTTAGGGACGGATGGCTACACCTTC. It translates to CASSSLGTDGYTF.

The chain couples TRBV9 to TRBJ2-5, with D maybe TRBD2 (5 bases). The V gene lost 0 bases and the J gene lost 3 bases, with 6 bases spanning the gap. Germline CDR1 and CDR2: SGDLS and YYNGEE. The CDR3 length is 13 residues. DNA for the CDR3: TGTGCCAGCAGCGTAGACGGGAAAGAGACCCAGTACTTC. Amino acid sequence: CASSVDGKETQYF.

Judged by abundance, this clonotype is medium-sized. The chain joins TRBV20-1 to TRBJ1-6; 7 positions agree with TRBD1. Germline CDR1 DFQATT, CDR2 SNEGSKA (reference sequence). This CDR3 contains 13 residues. With 3 bases clipped from V and 13 bases from J, the junction kept 9 bases outside the gene matches. CDR3 loop: CSASGTVGLPLHF. The CDR3, as DNA: TGCAGTGCTAGCGGGACAGTCGGGTTGCCCCTCCACTTT.

The chain recombines TRBV5-6 with TRBJ1-2; possibly TRBD1 for D (5 bases). This CDR3 is 13 amino acids long. Germline V lookup: CDR1 SGHDT, CDR2 YYEEEE. V dropped 0 bases and J dropped 5 bases, with 8 bases sitting between them. This CDR3 is CASSLGGGYGYTF. DNA for the CDR3: TGTGCCAGCAGCTTGGGCGGGGGTTATGGCTACACCTTC.

This clonotype was detected a few times. This chain joins TRBV7-2 and TRBJ1-1, with no clear D. Deletions cut 4 bases from V and 6 bases from J, with 9 bases between. Germline CDR1 SGHTA, CDR2 FQGNSA. The CDR3 is made up of 12 amino acids. The CDR3 DNA is TGTGCCAGCAGCTCTAGGACGGCTGAAGCTTTCTTT. This codes for CASSSRTAEAFF.

The rearrangement links TRBV25-1 to TRBJ1-1; D call uncertain. The germline V and J ends were trimmed by 2 bases and 7 bases, with 8 bases remaining between them. The CDR3 has 12 residues. Germline V gene data show CDR1 as MGHDK and CDR2 as SYGVNS. Here the CDR3 reads CASSEDPFEAFF. As DNA, the CDR3 is TGTGCCAGCAGTGAAGATCCGTTTGAAGCTTTCTTT.

This clonotype was picked up a small number of times. The chain joins TRBV2 to TRBJ1-2; no clear D gene. The CDR3 spans 12 residues. V was pared by 4 bases and J by 5 bases, with 8 bases between. Germline V gene data show CDR1 as SNHLY and CDR2 as FYNNEI. Here the CDR3 DNA reads TGTGCCAGCAGTGTTCGGCCGTATGGCTACACCTTC. Protein sequence: CASSVRPYGYTF.

The chain joins TRBV9 to TRBJ2-3, with D perhaps TRBD2 (5 bases). Germline V gene sequence: CDR1 SGDLS, CDR2 YYNGEE. The CDR3 covers 15 residues. Trimming stripped 0 bases from V and 0 bases from J, with 8 bases between. Written as DNA, the CDR3 is TGTGCCAGCAGCGTAGGACTAACAAGCACAGATACGCAGTATTTT. Translated: CASSVGLTSTDTQYF.

This clonotype is categorized as medium-sized (0.01 to 0.1%). The J gene is TRBJ2-1, the V gene TRBV6-1; no clear D gene. The CDR3 is made up of 13 amino acids. Germline V lookup: CDR1 MNHNS, CDR2 SASEGT. The V and J ends lost 7 bases and 6 bases respectively, with 13 bases between them. Here the CDR3 reads CASTLGGFNEQFF. The CDR3 nucleotides read TGTGCCAGCACCCTAGGTGGCTTCAATGAGCAGTTCTTC.

The chain employs TRBV6-1 and TRBJ2-1; tentatively, D is TRBD1 (5 bases). Deletions cut 7 bases from V and 0 bases from J, with 10 bases between. Germline CDR1 is MNHNS and CDR2 is SASEGT. This CDR3 is 14 amino acids long. In DNA, the CDR3 is TGTGCCAGCAAGACAGAATACTCCTACAATGAGCAGTTCTTC. Translating gives CASKTEYSYNEQFF.

The V call is TRBV7-2, the J call TRBJ1-6; a weak D match, TRBD1 (6 bases). Looked up from germline, CDR1 is SGHTA and CDR2 is FQGNSA. V was trimmed by 5 bases and J by 7 bases, leaving 18 bases between them. This CDR3 has 16 amino acids. CDR3 in amino acids: CASSPGVGMANSPLHF. Here the CDR3 DNA reads TGTGCCAGCAGCCCAGGGGTCGGCATGGCGAATTCACCCCTCCACTTT.

This clonotype was recorded a few times. The V gene is TRBV6-2 or TRBV6-3, the J gene TRBJ1-1; TRBD1 matches 8 bases. This CDR3 has 13 residues. Trimming took 2 bases from V and 4 from J; bases not matched to a gene: 0. Germline CDR1 is MNHEY and CDR2 is SVGEGT. The CDR3 loop reads CASSYTGGTEAFF. The CDR3 nucleotides read TGTGCCAGCAGTTACACAGGGGGCACTGAAGCTTTCTTT.

V gene TRBV28 combines with J gene TRBJ2-2; D perhaps matches TRBD2 (7 bases). CDR1 and CDR2 from the germline V gene are MDHEN and SYDVKM. V was pared by 2 bases and J by 7 bases, with 11 bases between. CDR3 size: 14 residues. Written as DNA, the CDR3 is TGTGCCAGCAGTTTAAGCGGGACAATCGGGGAGCTGTTTTTT. The encoded protein is CASSLSGTIGELFF.

V usage is TRBV6-4 and J usage is TRBJ2-6; no reliable D call. Germline lookup yields CDR1 MRHNA and CDR2 SNTAGT. Trimming stripped 0 bases from V and 0 bases from J, with 3 bases between. The CDR3 length is 15 residues. The CDR3 is CASSDSSSGANVLTF. CDR3 nucleotides: TGTGCCAGCAGTGACTCCAGCTCTGGGGCCAACGTCCTGACTTTC.